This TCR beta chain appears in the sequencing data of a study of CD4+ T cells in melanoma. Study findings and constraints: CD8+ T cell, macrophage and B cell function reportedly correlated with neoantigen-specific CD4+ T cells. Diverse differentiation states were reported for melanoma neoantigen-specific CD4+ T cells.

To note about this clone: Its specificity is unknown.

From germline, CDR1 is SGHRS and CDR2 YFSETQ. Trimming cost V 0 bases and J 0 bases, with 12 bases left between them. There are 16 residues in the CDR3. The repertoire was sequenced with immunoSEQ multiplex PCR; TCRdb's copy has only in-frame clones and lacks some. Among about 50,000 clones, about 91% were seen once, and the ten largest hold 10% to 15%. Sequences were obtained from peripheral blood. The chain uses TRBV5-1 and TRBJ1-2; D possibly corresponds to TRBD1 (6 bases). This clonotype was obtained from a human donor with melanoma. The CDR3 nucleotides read TGCGCCAGCAGCTTGGCCGGGGGGGCCCCTAACTATGGCTACACCTTC. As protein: CASSLAGGAPNYGYTF.